This T cell receptor (beta chain) derives from a study of long-term antiretroviral therapy in people with HIV. The samples comprised roughly 1-10 million cryopreserved PBMC ahead of DNA extraction. It was version v3.0 of the immunoSEQ assay that was run at survey level. Profiled with immunoSEQ multiplex PCR; TCRdb holds only in-frame clones, not every one. Of about 23,000 clones listed, roughly 80% are singletons. Regarding this clone: Its antigen remains unknown.

The CDR3 runs 14 residues. Germline V gives CDR1 SGHDN, CDR2 FVKESK. Trimming removed 4 bases from V and 1 base from J; junction bases left unmatched: 3. Study-wide results and caveats: Clonotypes expanded prior to ART showed repertoire dominance at all sampled time points.

The clonotype originates from a man between 45 and 60 years old with HIV. Sequencing used unsorted PBMCs, obtained 0.3 years after starting antiretroviral therapy. The J gene is TRBJ2-5, the V gene TRBV14; 7 bases are shared with TRBD2. The CDR3 is CASSRDYRQETQYF. CDR3 DNA sequence: TGTGCCAGCAGCCGGGACTACCGCCAAGAGACCCAGTACTTC.